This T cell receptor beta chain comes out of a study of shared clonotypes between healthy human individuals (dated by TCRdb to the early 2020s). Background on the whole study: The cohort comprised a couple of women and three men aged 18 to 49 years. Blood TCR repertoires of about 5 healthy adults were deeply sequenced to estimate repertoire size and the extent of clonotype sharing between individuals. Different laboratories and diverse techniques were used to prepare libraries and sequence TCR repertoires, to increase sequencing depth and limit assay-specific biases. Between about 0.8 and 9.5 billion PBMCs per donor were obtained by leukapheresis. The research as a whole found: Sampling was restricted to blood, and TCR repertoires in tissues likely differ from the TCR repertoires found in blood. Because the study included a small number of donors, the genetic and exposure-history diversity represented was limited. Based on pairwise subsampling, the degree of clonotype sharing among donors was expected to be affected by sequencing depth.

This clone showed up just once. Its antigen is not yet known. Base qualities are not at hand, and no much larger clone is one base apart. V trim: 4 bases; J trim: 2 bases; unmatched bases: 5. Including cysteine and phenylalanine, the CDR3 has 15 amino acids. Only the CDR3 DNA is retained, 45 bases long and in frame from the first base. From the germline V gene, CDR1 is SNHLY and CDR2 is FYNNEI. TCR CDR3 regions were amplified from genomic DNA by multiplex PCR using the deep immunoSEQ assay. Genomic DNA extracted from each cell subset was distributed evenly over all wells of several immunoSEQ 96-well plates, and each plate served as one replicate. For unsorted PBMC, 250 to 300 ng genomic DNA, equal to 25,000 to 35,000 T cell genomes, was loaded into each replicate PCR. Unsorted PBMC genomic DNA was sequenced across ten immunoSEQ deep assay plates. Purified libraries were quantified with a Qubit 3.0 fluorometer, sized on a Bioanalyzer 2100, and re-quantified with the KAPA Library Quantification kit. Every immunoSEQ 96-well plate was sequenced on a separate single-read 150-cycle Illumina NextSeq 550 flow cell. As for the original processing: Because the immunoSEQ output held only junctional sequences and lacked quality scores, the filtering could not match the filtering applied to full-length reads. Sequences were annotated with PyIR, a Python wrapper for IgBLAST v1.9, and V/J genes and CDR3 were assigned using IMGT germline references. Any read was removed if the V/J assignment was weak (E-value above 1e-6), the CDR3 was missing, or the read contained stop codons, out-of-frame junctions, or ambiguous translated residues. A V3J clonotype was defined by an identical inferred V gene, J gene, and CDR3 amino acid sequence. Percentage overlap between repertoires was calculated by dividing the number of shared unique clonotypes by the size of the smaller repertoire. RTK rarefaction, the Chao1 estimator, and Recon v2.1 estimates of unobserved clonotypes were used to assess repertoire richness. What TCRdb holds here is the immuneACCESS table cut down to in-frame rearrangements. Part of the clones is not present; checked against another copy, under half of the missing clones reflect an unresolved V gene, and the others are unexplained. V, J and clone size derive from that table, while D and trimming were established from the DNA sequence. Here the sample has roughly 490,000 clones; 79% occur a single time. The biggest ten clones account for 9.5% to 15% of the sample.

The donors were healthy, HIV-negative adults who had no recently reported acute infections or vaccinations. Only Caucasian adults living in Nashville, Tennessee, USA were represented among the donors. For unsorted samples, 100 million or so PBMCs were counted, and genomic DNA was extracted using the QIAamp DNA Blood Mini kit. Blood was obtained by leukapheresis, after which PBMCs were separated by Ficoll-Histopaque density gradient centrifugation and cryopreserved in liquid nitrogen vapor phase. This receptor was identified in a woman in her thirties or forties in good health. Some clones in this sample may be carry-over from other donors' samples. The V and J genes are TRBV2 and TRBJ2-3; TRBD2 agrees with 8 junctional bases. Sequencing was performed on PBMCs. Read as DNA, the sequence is TGTGCCAGCAGTGCCCTAGCGGGCCTCACAGATACGCAGTATTTT. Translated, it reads CASSALAGLTDTQYF.